This T cell receptor (beta chain) was profiled in a study of identical twins (dated by TCRdb to 2016 to 2018). The study in broad terms: The study deep-sequenced TCR alpha and beta repertoires from monozygotic twins, unrelated adults of various ages and cord blood to test whether fetal clonotypes persist. Replicate twin experiments were performed at different times using different library preparation protocols to rule out contamination. Findings and caveats that apply to the study as a whole: Fewer insertions were carried by abundant cord blood beta clonotypes, a similar but weaker trend appeared in young adult naive repertoires, and no such trend appeared in memory repertoires. The excess sharing between twins in beta out-of-frame sequences was weaker because fewer shared sequences reduced the signal-to-noise ratio. Out-of-frame TCR alpha sharing in monozygotic twins was systematically underestimated by recombination models, whereas sharing between unrelated individuals was in agreement with the recombination models. Because the same donors could not be followed over many years, the conclusions relied on cross-sectional statistical analysis. Out-of-frame TCR alpha sequences shared between twins showed an excess of low generation-probability sequences compared with coincidental sharing between unrelated individuals. Invariant T cells such as MAIT and iNKT could partly confound zero-insertion analyses, although diverse VJ usage argued against such confounding for most clonotypes.

There are 15 amino acids in the CDR3, from cysteine to phenylalanine inclusive. Only the CDR3 DNA stays, 45 bases, in frame from base 1. V is reduced by 4 bases and J by 1 base, leaving a spacing of 14 bases between them. The germline V gene encodes CDR1 SGHRS and CDR2 YFSETQ. As concerns this clonotype: It lacks a known antigen. No much larger clone exists at a distance of one base, and base qualities are not known.

Receptor amplification or capture employed 5' RACE. The run used an Illumina HiSeq 2000. Template switching introduced a universal primer binding site; the final cDNA contained a unique molecular identifier, enabling accurate counting of TCR cDNA molecules. Specific primers in the conserved constant-segment region were used to synthesize first-strand cDNA for TCR alpha and beta chains. To control for contamination, every cDNA library was double barcoded, receiving both a SMART-Mk sample barcode and Illumina barcodes. TruSeq adapter sequences, together with Illumina sample barcodes, were added in two successive PCR steps. The TCR alpha and beta cDNA libraries were sequenced on the Illumina HiSeq platform using custom primers. The published analysis was carried out like this. Unique molecular identifiers were extracted from raw reads with MiGEC, and CDR3 positions were determined with MiXCR. Recombination models were inferred per individual with the repgenHMM and IGoR tools using an EM algorithm. Shared clonotype analysis was performed with the tcR package in R, normalizing sharing by the product of cloneset sizes. To study raw recombination without the effects of thymic and clonal selection, out-of-frame nonproductive sequences were analyzed. TCRdb reworked the public reads: Q25 trimming with fastp, MiXCR clone assembly, productive beta chains retained. Every CDR3 protein is listed once, alongside the most common genes and DNA of its rows. It is TCRdb's table, rather than the study itself, that gives the V and J calls and clone size. Recorded for this sample are 1.5 million to 2 million distinct CDR3 sequences; under 35% of them occurred a single time. 0.25% to 0.3% of the sample goes to the ten largest clones.

Only healthy Caucasian donors were included. The chain is assembled from TRBV5-1 and TRBJ2-5, and possibly TRBD2, on 5 matching bases. Sequencing was done on a sample of cord blood. The receptor was isolated from a newborn girl in good health. The nucleotide sequence is given as TGCGCCAGCAGCCCAGTACTAGTGCTCCAAGAGACCCAGTACTTC. The encoded protein is CASSPVLVLQETQYF.